Each of the 4 T cell receptor beta chains below was sequenced from the same sample in a study of CD4 T cells in relation to SARS-CoV-2 and coronaviruses. The data were produced by immunoSEQ multiplex PCR, yet TCRdb's version contains in-frame clones alone and is incomplete. The sample shows some 20,000 clones, 75% to 85% of them seen only once. Their antigen targets remain unknown. Before the COVID-19 pandemic, during about 2010-2018, CD4+ T cells were taken from unexposed donors. The cells were cultured for 10 days before CD4+ T cells were isolated. Sequencing was done on a sample of CD4+ T cells from PBMCs, cultured in vitro. These TCRs come from a human donor in good health.

Judged by abundance, this clone is large. J is TRBJ2-7 and V is TRBV7-9; tentatively, D is TRBD1 (6 bases). The CDR3 sequence is 15 residues long. Germline CDR1 reads SEHNR; CDR2 reads FQNEAQ (reference sequence). V lost 3 bases, J lost 1 base, and 13 bases lay in between. In DNA form, the CDR3 reads TGTGCCAGCAGCTTCAGGGGTTCAAAGTCCTACGAGCAGTACTTC. It codes for CASSFRGSKSYEQYF.

Concerning this clone itself: The junction shows a germline mismatch at one end, possibly a read error. The CDR3 DNA follows: TGTGCCATCAGTCGGGGGGGAGAGGCTCAGCCCCAGCATTTT. This gives the protein CAISRGGEAQPQHF. The V and J genes are TRBV6-2 or TRBV6-3 and TRBJ1-5; D may be TRBD1 (5 bases). The length of the CDR3 is 14 residues. From germline, CDR1 is MNHEY and CDR2 SVGEGT.

This clone was observed a single time. The chain combines TRBV6-6 with TRBJ2-1; 7 nucleotides match TRBD1. Germline CDR1 and CDR2: MNHNY and SVGAGI (reference sequence). CDR3 length: 16 amino acids. The junction had 9 bases not matched to a gene; V was cut back by 5 bases and J by 2 bases. The CDR3 region is CASSRNRDSAYNEQFF. The CDR3 DNA reads TGTGCCAGCAGTCGAAACCGGGACAGTGCCTACAATGAGCAGTTCTTC.

This clone has only a few counts. The chain joins TRBV5-1 to TRBJ2-2; D ambiguous. Germline CDR1 SGHRS, CDR2 YFSETQ. The CDR3 runs 16 residues. Trimming stripped 0 bases from V and 4 bases from J, with 13 bases between. CDR3 nucleotides: TGCGCCAGCAGCTTGGAATCCGGGCCAAGCACCGGGGAGCTGTTTTTT. Its protein is CASSLESGPSTGELFF.